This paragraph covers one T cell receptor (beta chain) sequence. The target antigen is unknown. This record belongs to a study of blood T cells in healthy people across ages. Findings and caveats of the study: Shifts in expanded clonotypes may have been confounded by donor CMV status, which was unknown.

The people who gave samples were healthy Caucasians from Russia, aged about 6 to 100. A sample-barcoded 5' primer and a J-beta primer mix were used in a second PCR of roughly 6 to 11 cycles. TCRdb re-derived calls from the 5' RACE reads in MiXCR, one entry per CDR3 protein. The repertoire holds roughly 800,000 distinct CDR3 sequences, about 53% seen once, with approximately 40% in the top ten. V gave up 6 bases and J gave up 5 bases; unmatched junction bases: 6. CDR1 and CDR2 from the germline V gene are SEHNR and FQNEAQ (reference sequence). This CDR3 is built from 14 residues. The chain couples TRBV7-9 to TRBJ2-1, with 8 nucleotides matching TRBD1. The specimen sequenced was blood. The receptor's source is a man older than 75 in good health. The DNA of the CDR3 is TGTGCCAGCAGTCCGGGACAGGTCGACAATGAGCAGTTCTTC. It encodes CASSPGQVDNEQFF.